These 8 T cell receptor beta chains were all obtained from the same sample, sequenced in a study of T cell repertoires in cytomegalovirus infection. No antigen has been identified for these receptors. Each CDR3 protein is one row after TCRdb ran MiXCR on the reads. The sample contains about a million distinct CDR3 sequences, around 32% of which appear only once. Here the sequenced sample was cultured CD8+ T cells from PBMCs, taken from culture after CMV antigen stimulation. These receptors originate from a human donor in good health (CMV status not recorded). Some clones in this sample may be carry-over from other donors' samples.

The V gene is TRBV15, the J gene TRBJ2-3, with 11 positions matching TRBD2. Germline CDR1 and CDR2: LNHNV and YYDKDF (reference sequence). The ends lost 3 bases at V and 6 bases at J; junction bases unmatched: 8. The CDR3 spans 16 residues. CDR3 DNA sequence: TGTGCCACCAGCAGTACTAGCGGGGGCCCCTGGGATACGCAGTATTTT. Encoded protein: CATSSTSGGPWDTQYF.

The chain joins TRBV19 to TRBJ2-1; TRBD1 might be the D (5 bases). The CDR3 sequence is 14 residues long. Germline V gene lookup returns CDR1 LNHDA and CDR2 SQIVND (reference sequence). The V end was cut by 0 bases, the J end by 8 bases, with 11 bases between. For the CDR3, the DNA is TGTGCCAGTAGTATAGAAGCGTTCAGGGATGAGCAGTTCTTC. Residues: CASSIEAFRDEQFF.

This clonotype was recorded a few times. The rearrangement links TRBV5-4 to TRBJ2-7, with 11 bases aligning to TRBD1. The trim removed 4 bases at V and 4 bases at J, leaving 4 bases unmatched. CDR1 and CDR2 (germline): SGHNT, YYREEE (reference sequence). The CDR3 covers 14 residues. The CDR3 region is CASSGGQGGYEQYF. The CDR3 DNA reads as TGTGCCAGCAGCGGGGGACAGGGGGGATACGAGCAGTACTTC.

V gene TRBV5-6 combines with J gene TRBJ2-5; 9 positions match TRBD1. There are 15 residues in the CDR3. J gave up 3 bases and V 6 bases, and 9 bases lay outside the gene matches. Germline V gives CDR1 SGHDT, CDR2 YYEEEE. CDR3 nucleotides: TGTGCCAGCACCGACCCGGACAGGGGAGAAGAGACCCAGTACTTC. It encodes CASTDPDRGEETQYF.

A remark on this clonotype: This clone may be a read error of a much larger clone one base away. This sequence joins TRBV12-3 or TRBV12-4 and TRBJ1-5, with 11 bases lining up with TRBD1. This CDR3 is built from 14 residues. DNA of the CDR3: TGTGCCAGCAGTGGGACAGGGGGTTTTCAGCCCCAGCGTTTT. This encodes CASSGTGGFQPQRF.

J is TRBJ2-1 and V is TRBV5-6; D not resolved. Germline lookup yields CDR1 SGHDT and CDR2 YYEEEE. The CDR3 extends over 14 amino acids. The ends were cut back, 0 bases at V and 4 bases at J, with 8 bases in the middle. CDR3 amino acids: CASSLEQTYNEQFF. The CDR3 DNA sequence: TGTGCCAGCAGCTTGGAACAGACGTACAATGAGCAGTTCTTC. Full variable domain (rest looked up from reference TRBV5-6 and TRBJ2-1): DAGVTQSPTHLIKTRGQQVTLRCSPKSGHDTVSWYQQALGQGPQFIFQYYEEEERQRGNFPDRFSGHQFPNYSSELNVNALLLGDSALYLCASSLEQTYNEQFFGPGTRLTVL.

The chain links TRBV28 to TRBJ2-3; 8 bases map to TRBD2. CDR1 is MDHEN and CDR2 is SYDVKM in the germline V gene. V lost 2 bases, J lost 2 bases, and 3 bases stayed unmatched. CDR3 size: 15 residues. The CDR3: CASSLAGGITDTQYF. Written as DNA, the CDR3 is TGTGCCAGCAGTTTAGCGGGGGGAATCACAGATACGCAGTATTTT.

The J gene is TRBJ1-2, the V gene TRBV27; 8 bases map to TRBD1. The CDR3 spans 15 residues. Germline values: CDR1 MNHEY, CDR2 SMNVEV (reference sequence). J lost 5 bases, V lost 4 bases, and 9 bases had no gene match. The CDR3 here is CASSWSGTGHYGYTF. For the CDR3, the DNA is TGTGCCAGCAGTTGGAGCGGGACAGGTCATTATGGCTACACCTTC.